This passage covers 27 T cell receptor beta chains from one sample sequenced in a study of blood T cells in healthy people across ages. A sample-barcoded 5' primer and a J-beta primer mix were used in a second PCR of roughly 7 to 11 cycles. TCRdb reanalysed the 5' RACE reads using MiXCR and keeps one entry per CDR3 protein. Among 750,000 to 850,000 distinct CDR3 sequences, roughly 25% were seen once, and the ten largest hold under 4.5%. This same sample was also taken into another study, of T cells of mothers and their children.

Source material: blood. These receptors all come from a boy aged 5 to 17 in good health.

As concerns this clonotype: The junction differs from germline at one of its ends, possibly a read error. The chain has TRBV12-3 or TRBV12-4 and TRBJ2-3; 8 nucleotides agree with TRBD1. This CDR3 has 14 amino acids. CDR3 sequence reads: CASSPGQATNTQYF. CDR3 nucleotides: TGTGCCAGCAGTCCGGGACAGGCCACAAATACGCAGTATTTT.

CDR3 protein: CASSHSGNTDTQYF. The CDR3 region has the DNA TGTGCCAGCAGCCACAGCGGGAACACAGATACGCAGTATTTT. This sequence joins TRBV14 and TRBJ2-3; 7 nucleotides agree with TRBD2. Germline CDR1 SGHDN, CDR2 FVKESK. The CDR3 sequence is 14 residues long. V lost 3 bases to trimming and J lost 2 bases; unmatched junction nucleotides: 2.

V gene TRBV7-3 combines with J gene TRBJ2-2, with D maybe TRBD1 (6 bases). Germline loops: CDR1 SGHTA, CDR2 FQGTGA. Trimming pared 6 bases from V and 7 bases from J, leaving 21 bases between. CDR3 length: 16 amino acids. The DNA of the CDR3 is TGTGCCAGCAGATATACCGGGCCTGGGGGCTACGGGGAGCTGTTTTTT. Protein sequence: CASRYTGPGGYGELFF.

This clonotype has only a few counts. The chain links TRBV7-6 to TRBJ2-7; 14 nucleotides align to TRBD2. CDR3 length equals 17 residues. CDR1 SGHVS and CDR2 FNYEAQ come from the germline V gene. V dropped 8 bases and J dropped 6; count of bases not matched to a gene: 15. CDR3 nucleotide sequence: TGTGCCAGCGCACCGGGACTAGCGGGAGAGTGGGGTTCCGAGCAGTACTTC. It specifies CASAPGLAGEWGSEQYF.

Regarding this clonotype: At one end, the junction sequence differs from germline, possibly due to a read error. The chain carries TRBV6-5 and TRBJ2-5; a weak D match, TRBD2 (5 bases). The CDR3 consists of 15 residues. Germline CDR1 is MNHEY and CDR2 is SVGAGI. The CDR3 protein is CASSYSNRGRETQYF. CDR3 in DNA: TGTGCCAGCAGTTACTCGAATCGGGGAAGGGAGACCCAGTATTTC.

The J gene is TRBJ1-2, the V gene TRBV29-1, with D unresolved. The CDR3 totals 12 residues. Trimming removed 3 bases from V and 7 bases from J, with 12 bases in between. CDR1 is SQVTM and CDR2 is ANQGSEA in the germline V gene. The CDR3 DNA reads as TGCAGCGTTGATACAAGCTGGGGTGGCTACACCTTC. This sequence encodes CSVDTSWGGYTF.

The rearrangement joins TRBV4-3 to TRBJ2-5; D is perhaps TRBD1 or TRBD2 (7 bases each). Germline-derived CDR1 and CDR2 are LGHNA and YSLEER. This CDR3 spans 15 amino acids. V was pared by 0 bases and J by 5 bases, with 13 bases between. CDR3 residues: CASSQEGQRGETQYF. CDR3 coding DNA: TGCGCCAGCAGCCAAGAGGGACAGCGGGGCGAGACCCAGTACTTC.

The chain carries TRBV29-1 and TRBJ2-3; D not certain. The germline gives CDR1 SQVTM, CDR2 ANQGSEA. This CDR3 contains 10 residues. V was trimmed by 4 bases and J by 5 bases, leaving 4 bases between them. CDR3 residues: CSVALDTQYF. CDR3 DNA: TGCAGCGTTGCTCTAGATACGCAGTATTTT.

This clonotype showed up just once. CDR3 in amino acids: CASSLVEEGMSGYTF. The CDR3 nucleotides read TGTGCCAGCAGCTTAGTAGAGGAGGGGATGAGCGGCTACACCTTC. This rearrangement joins TRBV7-9 to TRBJ1-2; possible D gene TRBD1, 5 bases. This CDR3 has 15 amino acids. V dropped 1 base and J dropped 8 bases, with 17 bases sitting between them. Per the germline V gene, CDR1 is SEHNR and CDR2 is FQNEAQ (reference sequence).

This chain joins TRBV27 and TRBJ2-7; tentatively, D is TRBD1 (6 bases). The V end was cut by 4 bases, the J end by 4 bases, with 11 bases between. Germline CDR1 reads MNHEY; CDR2 reads SMNVEV (reference sequence). This CDR3 is built from 13 residues. The CDR3 spells CASSSVQGYEQYF. DNA for the CDR3: TGTGCCAGCAGTTCGGTCCAGGGGTACGAGCAGTACTTC.

The genes are TRBV2 and TRBJ1-4; 7 bases map to TRBD1. CDR3 length: 15 residues. Trimming removed 3 bases from V and 3 bases from J; junction bases left unmatched: 4. Germline CDR1 and CDR2: SNHLY and FYNNEI. The CDR3 protein is CASSDGDSSNEKLFF. The CDR3 bases are TGTGCCAGCAGTGACGGGGACAGTTCTAATGAAAAACTGTTTTTT. The full variable domain, its missing parts supplied by reference TRBV2 and TRBJ1-4, is EPEVTQTPSHQVTQMGQEVILRCVPISNHLYFYWYRQILGQKVEFLVSFYNNEISEKSEIFDDQFSVERPDGSNFTLKIRSTKLEDSAMYFCASSDGDSSNEKLFFGSGTQLSVL.

The V gene is TRBV18, the J gene TRBJ2-5, with unresolved D. Per the germline V gene, CDR1 is KGHSH and CDR2 is LQKENI. Trimming stripped 3 bases from V and 3 bases from J, with 20 bases between. This CDR3 comprises 17 residues. The CDR3 DNA follows: TGTGCCAGCTCACCCCCTGTTACAGAGTACCATAAAGAGACCCAGTACTTC. Protein product: CASSPPVTEYHKETQYF.

This clonotype came up a few times. The chain employs TRBV5-1 and TRBJ2-5; 9 positions agree with TRBD1. The J call may be in error: the DNA end matches TRBJ2-7 better. The CDR3 has 15 residues. Germline V gene lookup returns CDR1 SGHRS and CDR2 YFSETQ. As DNA, the CDR3 is TGCGCCAGCAGCTTAGGACAGGGGAAAGCCTACGAGCAGTACTTC. Translating gives CASSLGQGKAYEQYF.

The table lists this clonotype with many counts. The rearrangement joins TRBV29-1 to TRBJ2-5; D ambiguous. The DNA end favors TRBJ2-7, so the J call may be wrong. CDR3 size: 11 residues. Germline lookup yields CDR1 SQVTM and CDR2 ANQGSEA. CDR3 coding DNA: TGCAGCGTTGGCCGGATGGACGAGCAGTACTTC. This gives the protein CSVGRMDEQYF.

The chain couples TRBV18 to TRBJ1-2; TRBD1 is a possible D gene (6 bases). Trimming stripped 6 bases from V and 8 bases from J, with 22 bases between. Germline V gene data show CDR1 as KGHSH and CDR2 as LQKENI. The CDR3 contains 15 residues. CDR3 nucleotides: TGTGCCAGCTCGCCAGGACAGCCCAGAGTGTTGGGCTACACCTTC. Protein sequence: CASSPGQPRVLGYTF.

This clonotype was picked up a small number of times. The V gene is TRBV12-3 or TRBV12-4, the J gene TRBJ2-3, with no clear D. Between the trimmed V and J ends, which lost 3 bases and 2 bases, there was a span of 12 bases. The CDR3 has 15 amino acids. The CDR3 reads CASSFVGTITDTQYF. For the CDR3, the DNA is TGTGCCAGCAGTTTTGTGGGAACAATCACAGATACGCAGTATTTT.

The chain uses TRBV28 and TRBJ2-7, with D unclear. CDR1 MDHEN and CDR2 SYDVKM come from the germline V gene. CDR3 length equals 20 residues. V shed 5 bases and J shed 4 bases, with 33 bases lying between them. The CDR3 reads CASSLDTTRQAPVTGYEQYF. In DNA form, the CDR3 reads TGTGCCAGCAGTCTCGATACAACCCGGCAGGCGCCCGTAACTGGGTACGAGCAGTACTTC.

This clonotype has just a few counts. The V call is TRBV7-2, the J call TRBJ1-1; D is unclear. This CDR3 has 13 residues. With 5 bases removed from V and 5 bases from J, the gap between germline ends came to 12 bases. CDR1 is SGHTA, CDR2 FQGNSA, per germline. The CDR3 loop is CASSPARSTEAFF. In DNA form, the CDR3 reads TGTGCCAGCAGCCCCGCACGAAGTACTGAAGCTTTCTTT.

The rearrangement uses TRBV7-6 and TRBJ1-1; tentatively, D is TRBD1 (6 bases). V lost 5 bases to trimming and J lost 11 bases, with 15 bases between them. The germline V gene has CDR1 SGHVS and CDR2 FNYEAQ. The CDR3 contains 12 residues. CDR3 residues: CASSHIYRGAFF. For the CDR3, the DNA is TGTGCCAGCAGCCACATATATAGGGGGGCTTTCTTT.

Turning to this clonotype: A much larger clonotype is one base distant, so this may be a read error. V is TRBV4-1 and J is TRBJ2-5; the D is unclear. The CDR3 runs 14 residues. Germline CDR1 MGHRA, CDR2 YSYEKL. The CDR3 loop reads CASSQGGGNNEQLF. Written as DNA, the CDR3 is TGCGCCAGCAGCCAAGGAGGTGGGAACAATGAGCAGCTCTTC.

The V gene is TRBV19, the J gene TRBJ1-5, with D possibly being TRBD1 (5 bases). Per germline, CDR1 LNHDA and CDR2 SQIVND (reference sequence). The V end was cut by 3 bases, the J end by 6 bases, with 12 bases between. The CDR3 sequence is 14 residues long. CDR3 region: CASSIWGRAQPQHF. The CDR3 DNA is TGTGCCAGTAGTATTTGGGGGAGGGCTCAGCCCCAGCATTTT.

The chain recombines TRBV6-1 with TRBJ2-7, with 10 bases lining up with TRBD1. J gave up 3 bases and V 5 bases, and 7 bases lay outside the gene matches. Germline V gene lookup returns CDR1 MNHNS and CDR2 SASEGT. This CDR3 has 15 amino acids. As DNA, the CDR3 is TGTGCCAGCAGTTCTAGACAGGGGGCATACTACGAGCAGTACTTC. Translation gives CASSSRQGAYYEQYF.

This clonotype was detected only a few times. The rearrangement joins TRBV15 to TRBJ1-4, with a weak D call TRBD1 (5 bases). The germline CDR1 and CDR2 sequences are LNHNV and YYDKDF (reference sequence). The CDR3 has 16 amino acids. Trimming stripped 0 bases from V and 5 bases from J, with 13 bases between. The CDR3 DNA sequence: TGTGCCACCAGCAGAGATGGGACGGACCGGAATGAAAAACTGTTTTTT. This codes for CATSRDGTDRNEKLFF.

This chain connects TRBV6-4 to TRBJ2-1, with 7 bases matching TRBD1. Germline-derived CDR1 and CDR2 are MRHNA and SNTAGT. CDR3 length: 16 residues. Losses at the gene ends were 4 bases for V and 7 bases for J; bases not matched to a gene: 13. The CDR3 spells CASSVDWDSQANEQFF. CDR3 in DNA: TGTGCCAGCAGTGTAGATTGGGACAGTCAGGCGAATGAGCAGTTCTTC.

The V gene is TRBV14, the J gene TRBJ2-6; the D gene could be TRBD1 or TRBD2 (5 bases each). This CDR3 spans 16 amino acids. V was clipped by 0 bases and J by 6 bases, with 12 bases between them. The V gene's germline CDR1 is SGHDN and CDR2 FVKESK. The chain's CDR3 is CASSQDVGVSANVLTF. The CDR3 DNA sequence: TGTGCCAGCAGCCAAGATGTGGGGGTATCGGCCAACGTCCTGACTTTC.

This clonotype was counted between two and nine times. V usage is TRBV20-1 and J usage is TRBJ1-5; D remains ambiguous. The ends were cut back, 6 bases at V and 0 bases at J, with 12 bases in the middle. This CDR3 is built from 14 residues. Germline-derived CDR1 and CDR2 are DFQATT and SNEGSKA (reference sequence). CDR3: CSAPERVSNQPQHF. The CDR3 DNA sequence: TGCAGTGCCCCAGAAAGGGTTAGCAATCAGCCCCAGCATTTT.

The chain employs TRBV18 and TRBJ2-6; 8 positions match TRBD1. Losses at the gene ends were 6 bases for V and 2 bases for J; bases not matched to a gene: 9. Germline V gene data show CDR1 as KGHSH and CDR2 as LQKENI. The CDR3 runs 17 residues. CDR3 amino acids: CASSFGQGRTGANVLTF. DNA for the CDR3: TGTGCCAGCTCCTTCGGACAGGGACGAACTGGGGCCAACGTCCTGACTTTC.